This T cell receptor beta chain derives from a study of blood T cell repertoires in COVID-19. The germline gives CDR1 SEHNR, CDR2 FQNEAQ (reference sequence). The length of the CDR3 is 15 residues. Trimming shortened V by 5 bases and J by 0 bases, and 13 bases separated the two germline ends. Authors' processing steps: Estimation of nucleated cell counts was performed using reference gene primer amplification. Sequencing used immunoSEQ multiplex PCR; TCRdb keeps in-frame clones, though not all of them. The D gene and trimming were derived from the DNA, and the V and J assignments and clone size from that table. Of about 140,000 clones listed, 76% are singletons.

Sequences were obtained from peripheral blood. The TCR comes from a woman older than 75 with active or convalescent COVID-19. The J gene is TRBJ1-1, the V gene TRBV7-9; D unclear. CDR3: CASSDVDTMNTEAFF. The CDR3 nucleotides read TGTGCCAGCAGCGATGTTGATACTATGAACACTGAAGCTTTCTTT.